The clone carrying this T cell receptor beta chain appeared a few times. This sample was included in a study of blood T cell repertoires in COVID-19. Study-wide context: Collection of acute and convalescent COVID-19 samples took place in the United States, Italy and Spain. T cells, B-cell-depleted T cells, or PBMCs provided the cDNA or gDNA that served as material.

In the original processing: Reference gene primer amplification gave nucleated cell count estimates. Clones were read by immunoSEQ multiplex PCR, and TCRdb kept only the in-frame ones, dropping some. V and J calls and clone size are those listed in that table; D and trimming were worked out from the DNA. There are around 200,000 clones in the sample; around four fifths occur only once, and roughly 2.6% lies in the top ten. The CDR3 extends over 14 amino acids. Germline lookup yields CDR1 MNHEY and CDR2 SVGAGI. V shed 7 bases, J shed 5 bases, and the junction held 7 bases outside the gene matches. The receptor was derived from a woman aged 40 to 50 with active or convalescent COVID-19. Input material: peripheral blood. The rearrangement uses TRBV6-5 and TRBJ1-1; 10 bases map to TRBD1. The CDR3 region is CASTRDRGWTEAFF. The CDR3 coding sequence is TGTGCCAGCACCCGGGACAGGGGATGGACTGAAGCTTTCTTT.